This is a list of T cell receptor beta chains from one sample in a study of beta chain features in type 1 diabetes. The data were produced by immunoSEQ multiplex PCR, yet TCRdb's version contains in-frame clones alone and is incomplete. The sample yields 680,000 or so clones, around an eighth seen once. Material for sequencing was naive CD4+ T cells from blood. These receptors were obtained from a man younger than 35 with type 1 diabetes. Each CDR3 is given with its conserved first and last residue. D genes are given only for firm matches. Expanded clones are given a class, and other clones once, few, many or no size at all.

D gene: NA
V gene: TRBV7-6
J gene: TRBJ2-3
clone size: NA
CDR3 DNA: TGTGCCAGCAGCCACGACACAGATACGCAGTATTTT
CDR3 protein: CASSHDTDTQYF

D gene: NA
V gene: TRBV9
J gene: TRBJ2-3
clone size: NA
CDR3 DNA: TGTGCCAGCAGCTCCGACATTAGCACAGATACGCAGTATTTT
CDR3 protein: CASSSDISTDTQYF

D gene: TRBD1
V gene: TRBV10-3
J gene: TRBJ2-2
clone size: few
CDR3 DNA: TGTGCCATCAGTCCGGGACAGGGAGGTTTCGCCGGGGAGCTGTTTTTT
CDR3 protein: CAISPGQGGFAGELFF

D gene: NA
V gene: TRBV30
J gene: TRBJ2-5
clone size: NA
CDR3 DNA: TGTGCCTGGGGTCCAGACCAAGAGACCCAGTACTTC
CDR3 protein: CAWGPDQETQYF

D gene: TRBD2
V gene: TRBV4-1
J gene: TRBJ2-7
clone size: NA
CDR3 DNA: TGCGCCAGCAGCCAAGACCCTAGCGGGGACTCCTACGAGCAGTACTTC
CDR3 protein: CASSQDPSGDSYEQYF

D gene: NA
V gene: TRBV4-1
J gene: TRBJ1-2
clone size: few
CDR3 DNA: TGCGCCAGCAGCCAAGCCGGACAGTCTACTAACTATGGCTACACCTTC
CDR3 protein: CASSQAGQSTNYGYTF

D gene: NA
V gene: TRBV30
J gene: TRBJ2-3
clone size: few
CDR3 DNA: TGTGCCTGGAGTGTACTGGCAGATACGCAGTATTTT
CDR3 protein: CAWSVLADTQYF

D gene: NA
V gene: TRBV5-1
J gene: TRBJ2-3
clone size: NA
CDR3 DNA: TGCGCCAGCAGGCCGGGATCTAGCACAGATACGCAGTATTTT
CDR3 protein: CASRPGSSTDTQYF

D gene: NA
V gene: TRBV21-1
J gene: TRBJ2-3
clone size: few
CDR3 DNA: TGTGCCAGCAGCAAAGAAGGTCGAGGGTACACAGATACGCAGTATTTT
CDR3 protein: CASSKEGRGYTDTQYF

D gene: TRBD1
V gene: TRBV6-1
J gene: TRBJ2-5
clone size: NA
CDR3 DNA: TGTGCCAGCAGTGAACGGAGCAGGGGGCGTGGGGAGACCCAGTACTTC
CDR3 protein: CASSERSRGRGETQYF

D gene: NA
V gene: TRBV9
J gene: TRBJ2-5
clone size: NA
CDR3 DNA: TGTGCCAGCAGCGCACCAGGCCTGGAGACCCAGTACTTC
CDR3 protein: CASSAPGLETQYF

D gene: NA
V gene: TRBV27
J gene: TRBJ1-1
clone size: few
CDR3 DNA: TGTGCCAGCAGATTACAGTGGAGGGAAGGCACTGAAGCTTTCTTT
CDR3 protein: CASRLQWREGTEAFF

D gene: TRBD1
V gene: TRBV9
J gene: TRBJ2-6
clone size: NA
CDR3 DNA: TGTGCCAGCAGCGTTCAACTCGGACAGGGAGCATTTAGCTCTGGGGCCAACGTCCTGACTTTC
CDR3 protein: CASSVQLGQGAFSSGANVLTF

D gene: NA
V gene: TRBV5-6
J gene: TRBJ1-1
clone size: once
CDR3 DNA: TGTGCCAGCAGCTTGGAGGGCATGAACACTGAAGCTTTCTTT
CDR3 protein: CASSLEGMNTEAFF

D gene: NA
V gene: TRBV5-1
J gene: TRBJ1-3
clone size: few
CDR3 DNA: TGCGCCAGCAGCTTGCGGCCGGGCCCCTCTGGAAACACCATATATTTT
CDR3 protein: CASSLRPGPSGNTIYF

D gene: NA
V gene: TRBV30
J gene: TRBJ1-2
clone size: few
CDR3 DNA: TGTGCCTGGGGACCGAACTATGGCTACACCTTC
CDR3 protein: CAWGPNYGYTF

D gene: TRBD1
V gene: TRBV28
J gene: TRBJ1-5
clone size: NA
CDR3 DNA: TGTGCCAGCAGTGGACAGGGGGTCGGGCAGCCCCAGCATTTT
CDR3 protein: CASSGQGVGQPQHF

D gene: TRBD1
V gene: TRBV30
J gene: TRBJ1-2
clone size: few
CDR3 DNA: TGTGCCTGGAGCCCTGGGACAGGGGACAGTAACACCTTC
CDR3 protein: CAWSPGTGDSNTF

D gene: TRBD1
V gene: TRBV4-2
J gene: TRBJ2-5
clone size: few
CDR3 DNA: TGTGCCAGCAGCCAACCCCGGGGACAGGGCCAAGAGACCCAGTACTTC
CDR3 protein: CASSQPRGQGQETQYF

D gene: NA
V gene: TRBV5-1
J gene: TRBJ2-7
clone size: NA
CDR3 DNA: TGCGCCAGCAGCTTGTATCCCCAGGGTCGCTACTACGAGCAGTACTTC
CDR3 protein: CASSLYPQGRYYEQYF

D gene: NA
V gene: TRBV10-3
J gene: TRBJ2-5
clone size: many
CDR3 DNA: TGTGCCAGTCAACAGGGAGGGGAGACCCAGTACTTC
CDR3 protein: CASQQGGETQYF

D gene: TRBD1
V gene: TRBV15
J gene: TRBJ2-5
clone size: few
CDR3 DNA: TGTGCCACCAGCAGCTTAGGGGGCCCGGAGACCCAGTACTTC
CDR3 protein: CATSSLGGPETQYF

D gene: NA
V gene: TRBV4-2
J gene: TRBJ1-1
clone size: few
CDR3 DNA: TGTGCCAGCAGCCAAGGGTCGAACACTGAAGCTTTCTTT
CDR3 protein: CASSQGSNTEAFF

D gene: NA
V gene: TRBV30
J gene: TRBJ1-2
clone size: NA
CDR3 DNA: TGTGCCTGGATAGCACCGGCCCTTCCCCGGAACTATGGCTACACCTTC
CDR3 protein: CAWIAPALPRNYGYTF

D gene: NA
V gene: TRBV6-1
J gene: TRBJ1-3
clone size: few
CDR3 DNA: TGTGCCAGCAGCACGGACGGGTACTCTGGAAACACCATATATTTT
CDR3 protein: CASSTDGYSGNTIYF

D gene: NA
V gene: TRBV6-5
J gene: TRBJ2-3
clone size: NA
CDR3 DNA: TGTGCCAGCAGTCAAACGCGGGGGCCCCAAGATACGCAGTATTTT
CDR3 protein: CASSQTRGPQDTQYF

D gene: NA
V gene: TRBV6-1
J gene: TRBJ2-7
clone size: few
CDR3 DNA: TGTGCCAGCAGTGAAGCGGCAGGGTCTAACGAGCAGTACTTC
CDR3 protein: CASSEAAGSNEQYF

D gene: NA
V gene: TRBV11-2
J gene: TRBJ2-6
clone size: few
CDR3 DNA: TGTGCCAGCAGCCCGGGTGGTGGGGCCAACGTCCTGACTTTC
CDR3 protein: CASSPGGGANVLTF

D gene: TRBD1
V gene: TRBV5-1
J gene: TRBJ2-7
clone size: few
CDR3 DNA: TGCGCCAGCAGCCAGGGGGTAGGTCCCTCCTACGAGCAGTACTTC
CDR3 protein: CASSQGVGPSYEQYF

D gene: NA
V gene: TRBV28
J gene: TRBJ1-2
clone size: few
CDR3 DNA: TGTGCCAGCAGCAACTCGGTCCAGTCGTTATACTATGGCTACACCTTC
CDR3 protein: CASSNSVQSLYYGYTF

D gene: NA
V gene: TRBV6-5
J gene: TRBJ2-7
clone size: NA
CDR3 DNA: TGTGCCAGCAGTTACTCGGTAGTTTACGAGCAGTACTTC
CDR3 protein: CASSYSVVYEQYF

D gene: NA
V gene: TRBV2
J gene: TRBJ2-7
clone size: NA
CDR3 DNA: TGTGCCGGCGGGCCGGTTAGCTCCTACGAGCAGTACTTC
CDR3 protein: CAGGPVSSYEQYF

D gene: TRBD2
V gene: TRBV7-9
J gene: TRBJ2-3
clone size: few
CDR3 DNA: TGTGCCAGCAGCTTTGGACTAGCGGGGGACACAGATACGCAGTATTTT
CDR3 protein: CASSFGLAGDTDTQYF

D gene: TRBD1
V gene: TRBV4-2
J gene: TRBJ2-7
clone size: few
CDR3 DNA: TGTGCCAGCAGCCAAGCAGGACAGGTGATCGCGCAGCAGTACTTC
CDR3 protein: CASSQAGQVIAQQYF

D gene: TRBD2
V gene: TRBV5-1
J gene: TRBJ2-3
clone size: NA
CDR3 DNA: TGCGCCAGCAGCCTAGGACTAGCGGGGGCCTCAGATACGCAGTATTTT
CDR3 protein: CASSLGLAGASDTQYF

D gene: NA
V gene: TRBV9
J gene: TRBJ1-1
clone size: NA
CDR3 DNA: TGTGCCAGCAGCGTGGGAGGGATGAACACTGAAGCTTTCTTT
CDR3 protein: CASSVGGMNTEAFF

D gene: NA
V gene: TRBV9
J gene: TRBJ2-3
clone size: NA
CDR3 DNA: TGTGCCAGCAGCGTATTTCCGACCCCTGATTCGCAGTATTTT
CDR3 protein: CASSVFPTPDSQYF

D gene: NA
V gene: TRBV30
J gene: TRBJ2-7
clone size: few
CDR3 DNA: TGTGCCTCCTCTGATGTGGGACTCTACGAGCAGTACTTC
CDR3 protein: CASSDVGLYEQYF

D gene: TRBD2
V gene: TRBV29-1
J gene: TRBJ2-7
clone size: NA
CDR3 DNA: TGCAGCGTTTCTTCCGGGACTAGCTCCTACGAGCAGTACTTC
CDR3 protein: CSVSSGTSSYEQYF

D gene: NA
V gene: TRBV14
J gene: TRBJ2-1
clone size: few
CDR3 DNA: TGTGCCAGCAGCCCCGCCAGATTTCACAATGAGCAGTTCTTC
CDR3 protein: CASSPARFHNEQFF

D gene: NA
V gene: TRBV29-1
J gene: TRBJ1-4
clone size: NA
CDR3 DNA: TGCAGCGTTGAACGGGGGGATGAAAAACTGTTTTTT
CDR3 protein: CSVERGDEKLFF

D gene: NA
V gene: TRBV27
J gene: TRBJ1-5
clone size: NA
CDR3 DNA: TGTGCCAGCAGGGCCTATCCAGGGGACCTTTCCCTTAGCAATCAGCCCCAGCATTTT
CDR3 protein: CASRAYPGDLSLSNQPQHF

D gene: NA
V gene: TRBV10-3
J gene: TRBJ1-2
clone size: few
CDR3 DNA: TGTGCCATCAGTGAGGGGGGGATCTATGGCTACACCTTC
CDR3 protein: CAISEGGIYGYTF

D gene: NA
V gene: TRBV5-1
J gene: TRBJ2-3
clone size: NA
CDR3 DNA: TGCGCCAGCAGCCGGACTAGCACAGATACGCAGTATTTT
CDR3 protein: CASSRTSTDTQYF

D gene: NA
V gene: TRBV6-1
J gene: TRBJ1-1
clone size: NA
CDR3 DNA: TGTGCCAGCAGTGAAGCGGGTTTGGGCAGAATGAACACTGAAGCTTTCTTT
CDR3 protein: CASSEAGLGRMNTEAFF

D gene: TRBD1
V gene: TRBV5-6
J gene: TRBJ2-1
clone size: NA
CDR3 DNA: TGTGCCAGCAGCGTGGGACAGGGGTTTTGGGTTGAGCAGTTCTTC
CDR3 protein: CASSVGQGFWVEQFF

D gene: NA
V gene: TRBV6-1
J gene: TRBJ1-6
clone size: NA
CDR3 DNA: TGTGCCAGCAGTCCTCAGGACGCTGTAGGTTCACCCCTCCACTTT
CDR3 protein: CASSPQDAVGSPLHF

D gene: TRBD2
V gene: TRBV7-9
J gene: TRBJ2-5
clone size: NA
CDR3 DNA: TGTGCCAGCAGCTTAGCGCTGACTAGCGGGGCCTCCGAGACCCAGTACTTC
CDR3 protein: CASSLALTSGASETQYF

D gene: NA
V gene: TRBV2
J gene: TRBJ2-1
clone size: NA
CDR3 DNA: TGTGCCAGCATCCACGCCGGGACTTCCTCCTACAATGAGCAGTTCTTC
CDR3 protein: CASIHAGTSSYNEQFF

D gene: NA
V gene: TRBV30
J gene: TRBJ2-2
clone size: NA
CDR3 DNA: TGTGCCTGGAGTGCGCACCCGAACACCGGGGAGCTGTTTTTT
CDR3 protein: CAWSAHPNTGELFF

D gene: NA
V gene: TRBV5-6
J gene: TRBJ2-7
clone size: few
CDR3 DNA: TGTGCCAGCAGCTTGGCCGGGGCAACCTACGAGCAGTACTTC
CDR3 protein: CASSLAGATYEQYF

D gene: TRBD1
V gene: TRBV29-1
J gene: TRBJ1-1
clone size: few
CDR3 DNA: TGCAGCGTTGCCAGGGGGACCTTCATGAACACTGAAGCTTTCTTT
CDR3 protein: CSVARGTFMNTEAFF

D gene: NA
V gene: TRBV5-1
J gene: TRBJ1-6
clone size: few
CDR3 DNA: TGCGCCAGCAGAGGGGAGAGCTCCTATAATTCACCCCTCCACTTT
CDR3 protein: CASRGESSYNSPLHF

D gene: NA
V gene: TRBV30
J gene: TRBJ2-5
clone size: NA
CDR3 DNA: TGTGCCTGGAGTGCAGCGCAAGAGACCCAGTACTTC
CDR3 protein: CAWSAAQETQYF

D gene: TRBD1
V gene: TRBV29-1
J gene: TRBJ1-6
clone size: few
CDR3 DNA: TGCAGCCCGGAGGGGGCTAAGGCCTATAATTCACCCCTCCACTTT
CDR3 protein: CSPEGAKAYNSPLHF

D gene: TRBD1
V gene: TRBV18
J gene: TRBJ1-6
clone size: NA
CDR3 DNA: TGTGCCAGCTCACCACCGGCGGGGACAGGCTTACCCCTCCACTTT
CDR3 protein: CASSPPAGTGLPLHF

D gene: NA
V gene: TRBV15
J gene: TRBJ1-1
clone size: NA
CDR3 DNA: TGTGCCACCAGCAGAGATGCGGGCACCACCAACACTGAAGCTTTCTTT
CDR3 protein: CATSRDAGTTNTEAFF

D gene: TRBD1
V gene: TRBV6-5
J gene: TRBJ2-7
clone size: few
CDR3 DNA: TGTGCCAGCAGCCGGGACAGAACCTACGAGCAGTACTTC
CDR3 protein: CASSRDRTYEQYF